This is a list of T cell receptor beta chains from one sample in a study of T-cell reconstitution after alpha-beta-depleted transplantation in children. Using its own MiXCR run on the PCR reads, TCRdb lists one record per CDR3 protein. Here the sample spans some 490,000 distinct CDR3 sequences, approximately 12% being singletons. The starting material was PBMCs from the stem cell graft donor, obtained from the stem cell graft. These receptors were collected from a human donor who donated a stem cell graft to a child with combined immunodeficiency. The CDR3 runs from the conserved cysteine through the conserved F or W. The D gene is left open where the match is weak. The size of a clone is reported for some rows only, either as once, few or many, or as a class for expanded clones.

>TRBV12-3/TRBV12-4|many|TRBJ2-3|.
TGTGCCAGCAGTTTAGAGGCGGGGACCGGGGATACGCAGTATTTT
CASSLEAGTGDTQYF
>TRBV20-1|.|TRBJ2-7|TRBD2
TGCAGTGCTAGAGATGGAAGGCGGACTAGCGTTTCCTACGAGCAGTACTTC
CSARDGRRTSVSYEQYF
>TRBV20-1|.|TRBJ2-5|TRBD2
TGCAGTGCTAGGAGTGCGACGGGAGGATCGCAAGAGACCCAGTACTTC
CSARSATGGSQETQYF
>TRBV7-2|few|TRBJ2-7|.
TGTGCCAGCAGCTTAATCGACAGTACTTACGAGCAGTACTTC
CASSLIDSTYEQYF
>TRBV4-3|.|TRBJ1-4|.
TGCGCCAGCAGCCGCGTCGGGGAAGAAAAACTGTTTTTT
CASSRVGEEKLFF
>TRBV2|many|TRBJ2-3|TRBD1
TGTGCCAGCAGTGCCCGACAGGGGGCGCCAAGAGATACGCAGTATTTT
CASSARQGAPRDTQYF
>TRBV25-1|few|TRBJ1-1|.
TGTGCCAGCCGTCTCGAGGGGGCTGAAGCTTTCTTT
CASRLEGAEAFF
>TRBV18|few|TRBJ2-1|.
TGTGCCAGCTCACCAGAATGGGGGACTGAGCAGTTCTTC
CASSPEWGTEQFF
>TRBV12-3/TRBV12-4|many|TRBJ2-7|TRBD2
TGTGCCAGCAGTCTGACTAGCGGGAACGAGCAGTACTTC
CASSLTSGNEQYF
>TRBV12-3/TRBV12-4|few|TRBJ2-5|.
TGTGCCAGCAGTTTGGGTGGTGGCCAGTACTTC
CASSLGGGQYF
>TRBV18|.|TRBJ2-7|.
TGTGCCAGCTCCGAGGGTGTGAGGGCCTACGAGCAGTACTTC
CASSEGVRAYEQYF
>TRBV7-8|.|TRBJ2-2|TRBD2
TGTGCCAGCAGCTTAACCGGGGGGGCCGGGGAGCTGTTTTTT
CASSLTGGAGELFF
>TRBV9|.|TRBJ2-2|.
TGTGCCAGCAGTAGCAAATACAACACCGGGGAGCTGTTTTTT
CASSSKYNTGELFF
>TRBV20-1|.|TRBJ2-3|.
TGCAGTGCTAGACGGCCGTTCCGGGGGATCACAGATACGCAGTATTTT
CSARRPFRGITDTQYF
>TRBV18|few|TRBJ2-3|.
TGTGCCAGCTCACCATCGGCCAGCTACACGCAGTATTTT
CASSPSASYTQYF
>TRBV28|.|TRBJ2-7|.
TGTGCCAGCAATCAGGGGCCCTACGAGCAGTACTTC
CASNQGPYEQYF
>TRBV20-1|few|TRBJ1-2|.
TGCAGTGCTAGCGAGAGTGGTAACTATGGCTACACCTTC
CSASESGNYGYTF
>TRBV6-1|few|TRBJ2-1|TRBD2
TGTGCCAGCAGTCAACTAGCGGGGGCGTACAATGAGCAGTTCTTC
CASSQLAGAYNEQFF
>TRBV11-2|.|TRBJ2-7|.
TGTGCCAGCAGCCAGAACATTTACTACGAGCAGTACTTC
CASSQNIYYEQYF
>TRBV10-3|few|TRBJ1-2|TRBD1
TGTGCCATCAGCCCGGACAGGGTAACCTATGGCTACACCTTC
CAISPDRVTYGYTF
>TRBV6-5|few|TRBJ1-1|.
TGTGCCAGCAGTTACTCGGGGGTGAACACTGAAGCTTTCTTT
CASSYSGVNTEAFF
>TRBV5-5|many|TRBJ2-1|.
TGTGCCAGCAGCTCCCTTGAGGCCTACAATGAGCAGTTCTTC
CASSSLEAYNEQFF
>TRBV7-2|many|TRBJ1-2|.
TGTGCCAGCAGCCAATCGCCTGCGGGCAGGGTTAATGGCTACACCTTC
CASSQSPAGRVNGYTF
>TRBV12-3/TRBV12-4|many|TRBJ2-2|.
TGTGCCAGCAGTTTACGGCCAGGGGCCACCGGGGAGCTGTTTTTT
CASSLRPGATGELFF
>TRBV20-1|.|TRBJ2-7|TRBD1
TGCGGCGCCGACAGGGGCGGCTCCTACGAGCAGTACTTC
CGADRGGSYEQYF
>TRBV2|.|TRBJ2-7|.
TGTGCCATCCTCTTATCGACAGGAGCACTCTACGAGCAGTACTTC
CAILLSTGALYEQYF
>TRBV19|.|TRBJ2-7|TRBD1
TGTGCCAGTAGTGCGGGGACAGGCCAAACCTACGAGCAGTACTTC
CASSAGTGQTYEQYF
>TRBV6-1|.|TRBJ1-5|.
TGTGCCAGCAGGCCCGATGGAACGGCTCAGCCCCAGCATTTT
CASRPDGTAQPQHF
>TRBV7-7|.|TRBJ2-1|.
TGTGCCAGCAGCTTAGCGGGCGAACAGCAGGAGCAGTTCTTC
CASSLAGEQQEQFF
>TRBV7-8|few|TRBJ2-5|.
TGTGCCAGCAGCTTAGCTGTGGGACGCCAAGAGACCCAGTACTTC
CASSLAVGRQETQYF
>TRBV9|few|TRBJ1-3|.
TGTGCCAGCAGCGTCGGGCTCTCCTCTGGAAACACCATATATTTT
CASSVGLSSGNTIYF
>TRBV6-1|few|TRBJ2-7|.
TGTGCCAGCACGGGATGGGGCGGCGGCTCCTACGAGCAGTACTTC
CASTGWGGGSYEQYF
>TRBV24-1|few|TRBJ2-7|TRBD1
TGTGCCACCAGTGATGGAGGACAGGGCAAGAACGAGCAGTACTTC
CATSDGGQGKNEQYF
>TRBV5-1|.|TRBJ2-2|.
TGCGCCAGCAGCCAGGGTCAGGGTAGTCACGGGGAGCTGTTTTTT
CASSQGQGSHGELFF
>TRBV10-3|few|TRBJ2-1|.
TGTGCCATCAGGAAAGGGCTCGAATACAATGAGCAGTTCTTC
CAIRKGLEYNEQFF
>TRBV7-6|few|TRBJ2-1|TRBD2
TGTGCCAGCAGCTGGGGACTAGCGGGGGGTCCAAGCAATGAGCAGTTCTTC
CASSWGLAGGPSNEQFF
>TRBV29-1|.|TRBJ2-1|TRBD2
TGCAGCGTTGAAGAGTTGCCTAGCGGGAATATTGAGCAGTTCTTC
CSVEELPSGNIEQFF
>TRBV11-1|.|TRBJ2-1|.
TGTGCCAGCAGCAGAGAGCCCCGGGAACGATGGAACAATGAGCAGTTCTTC
CASSREPRERWNNEQFF
>TRBV11-2|few|TRBJ2-7|TRBD2
TGTGCCAGCAGCCACACCTGGGCGGGGGGGTACGAGCAGTACTTC
CASSHTWAGGYEQYF
>TRBV24-1|.|TRBJ2-3|TRBD1
TGTGCCACCAGTGATTGGACCGGGACAGGGGAGGACACAGATACGCAGTATTTT
CATSDWTGTGEDTDTQYF
>TRBV12-3/TRBV12-4|.|TRBJ1-2|.
TGTGCCAGCAGTGAGGACGCTAGACCTTATGGCTACACCTTC
CASSEDARPYGYTF
>TRBV10-3|.|TRBJ1-3|TRBD1
TGTGCCATCAGTGGACAGGGGGTCTCTGGAAACACCATATATTTT
CAISGQGVSGNTIYF
>TRBV29-1|few|TRBJ2-1|TRBD2
TGCAGCGTCCTAGGCCCGGGAGGGGGACGGGGTGAGCAGTTCTTC
CSVLGPGGGRGEQFF
>TRBV4-1|.|TRBJ2-7|TRBD2
TGCGCCAGCAGCCAAGAACAAGGCGGGGGGAGGTACGAGCAGTACTTC
CASSQEQGGGRYEQYF
>TRBV7-9|many|TRBJ2-6|.
TGTGCCAGCAGCCCGAGGACAGCTGGGGCCAACGTCCTGACTTTC
CASSPRTAGANVLTF